Listed below are T cell receptor beta chains from one sample, sequenced in a study of T cell responses to AZD1222 COVID-19 vaccine. Profiled with immunoSEQ multiplex PCR; TCRdb holds only in-frame clones, not every one. Of 75,000 to 90,000 clones listed, roughly 85% are singletons. The sample here was peripheral blood, taken on day 0 of AZD1222 vaccination. These receptors originate from an adult in good health. CDR3s include the opening cysteine and the closing phenylalanine or tryptophan. The order of the fields is CDR3 protein, CDR3 DNA, clone size, V gene, J gene, D gene. D genes are given only for firm matches. Clone size is given for some rows only: seen once, a few or many times, or a class if the clone is expanded.

cdr3_aa: CASSPELGQPQHF; cdr3_nt: TGTGCCAGCAGCCCGGAGCTGGGACAGCCCCAGCATTTT; clone_size: -; v_call: TRBV7-3; j_call: TRBJ1-5; d_call: -
cdr3_aa: CASSTWDSSGNTIYF; cdr3_nt: TGTGCCAGCAGCACCTGGGACAGCTCTGGAAACACCATATATTTT; clone_size: -; v_call: TRBV7-2; j_call: TRBJ1-3; d_call: TRBD1
cdr3_aa: CASSLWQRIGYTF; cdr3_nt: TGTGCCAGCAGTTTGTGGCAGAGGATAGGCTACACCTTC; clone_size: -; v_call: TRBV28; j_call: TRBJ1-2; d_call: -
cdr3_aa: CASSQDPPAGRGHNSPLHF; cdr3_nt: TGCGCCAGCAGCCAAGACCCCCCTGCTGGCAGGGGGCATAATTCACCCCTCCACTTT; clone_size: once; v_call: TRBV4-3; j_call: TRBJ1-6; d_call: TRBD1
cdr3_aa: CASSPPGVSYEQYF; cdr3_nt: TGTGCCAGCTCACCACCAGGGGTATCCTACGAGCAGTACTTC; clone_size: -; v_call: TRBV18; j_call: TRBJ2-7; d_call: -
cdr3_aa: CASSPAERGTDTQYF; cdr3_nt: TGTGCCAGCTCACCGGCCGAACGCGGCACAGATACGCAGTATTTT; clone_size: -; v_call: TRBV18; j_call: TRBJ2-3; d_call: -
cdr3_aa: CASSIGQGNQPQHF; cdr3_nt: TGTGCCAGTAGTATCGGACAGGGGAATCAGCCCCAGCATTTT; clone_size: -; v_call: TRBV19; j_call: TRBJ1-5; d_call: TRBD1
cdr3_aa: CASSPQGGGSEAFF; cdr3_nt: TGTGCCAGCAGCCCCCAGGGGGGAGGGTCTGAAGCTTTCTTT; clone_size: -; v_call: TRBV7-3; j_call: TRBJ1-1; d_call: TRBD1
cdr3_aa: CASSFPSGAYEQYF; cdr3_nt: TGTGCCAGCAGCTTCCCTAGCGGGGCCTACGAGCAGTACTTC; clone_size: -; v_call: TRBV5-6; j_call: TRBJ2-7; d_call: TRBD2
cdr3_aa: CASRLGSLCNSPLHF; cdr3_nt: TGCGCCAGCAGGTTGGGATCCCTTTGTAATTCACCCCTCCACTTT; clone_size: -; v_call: TRBV10-1; j_call: TRBJ1-6; d_call: -
cdr3_aa: CASSATGTAQAKNIQYF; cdr3_nt: TGTGCCAGCAGCGCTACAGGGACCGCCCAAGCCAAAAACATTCAGTACTTC; clone_size: -; v_call: TRBV5-6; j_call: TRBJ2-4; d_call: -
cdr3_aa: CATSSPRTGSQHF; cdr3_nt: TGTGCCACCAGCAGTCCCCGGACAGGATCACAGCATTTT; clone_size: -; v_call: TRBV15; j_call: TRBJ1-5; d_call: TRBD1
cdr3_aa: CASSLGGWVTDTQYF; cdr3_nt: TGTGCCAGCAGCTTAGGGGGCTGGGTCACAGATACGCAGTATTTT; clone_size: -; v_call: TRBV11-2; j_call: TRBJ2-3; d_call: -
cdr3_aa: CAISEAGPEQYF; cdr3_nt: TGTGCCATCAGTGAGGCCGGGCCCGAGCAGTACTTC; clone_size: -; v_call: TRBV10-3; j_call: TRBJ2-7; d_call: -
cdr3_aa: CSVPKPVNTGELFF; cdr3_nt: TGCAGCGTCCCCAAACCGGTGAACACCGGGGAGCTGTTTTTT; clone_size: -; v_call: TRBV29-1; j_call: TRBJ2-2; d_call: -
cdr3_aa: CASSSRGRTDTQYF; cdr3_nt: TGTGCCAGCAGTTCACGGGGTCGCACAGATACGCAGTATTTT; clone_size: once; v_call: TRBV27; j_call: TRBJ2-3; d_call: -
cdr3_aa: CASSPRTSGGPPYEQYF; cdr3_nt: TGTGCCAGCAGCCCAAGGACTAGCGGGGGGCCCCCCTACGAGCAGTACTTC; clone_size: -; v_call: TRBV7-2; j_call: TRBJ2-7; d_call: TRBD2
cdr3_aa: CASSSGTLYTGELFF; cdr3_nt: TGTGCCAGCAGCTCCGGGACACTATACACCGGGGAGCTGTTTTTT; clone_size: -; v_call: TRBV11-3; j_call: TRBJ2-2; d_call: -
cdr3_aa: CASSYQDRASYEQYF; cdr3_nt: TGTGCCAGCAGTTACCAGGACCGAGCTTCCTACGAGCAGTACTTC; clone_size: -; v_call: TRBV6-5; j_call: TRBJ2-7; d_call: -
cdr3_aa: CASSPRTGNTGELFF; cdr3_nt: TGTGCCAGTAGTCCGAGGACAGGGAACACCGGGGAGCTGTTTTTT; clone_size: -; v_call: TRBV19; j_call: TRBJ2-2; d_call: TRBD1
cdr3_aa: CASGWGPGDTEAFF; cdr3_nt: TGTGCCAGCGGGTGGGGTCCCGGAGACACTGAAGCTTTCTTT; clone_size: -; v_call: TRBV6-5; j_call: TRBJ1-1; d_call: -
cdr3_aa: CASSFGSTTNEKLFF; cdr3_nt: TGTGCCAGCAGCTTTGGATCTACAACTAATGAAAAACTGTTTTTT; clone_size: -; v_call: TRBV5-8; j_call: TRBJ1-4; d_call: -
cdr3_aa: CASSQFDIGNEQFF; cdr3_nt: TGCGCCAGCAGCCAATTCGACATAGGCAATGAGCAGTTCTTC; clone_size: -; v_call: TRBV4-3; j_call: TRBJ2-1; d_call: -
cdr3_aa: CASSETDRAPYEQYF; cdr3_nt: TGTGCCAGCAGTGAAACCGACAGGGCGCCCTACGAGCAGTACTTC; clone_size: once; v_call: TRBV2; j_call: TRBJ2-7; d_call: TRBD1
cdr3_aa: CSVEDVTKRDTIYF; cdr3_nt: TGCAGCGTTGAAGATGTGACGAAACGGGACACCATATATTTT; clone_size: -; v_call: TRBV29-1; j_call: TRBJ1-3; d_call: -
cdr3_aa: CASSENLAGEQETQYF; cdr3_nt: TGTGCCAGCAGTGAAAATCTAGCGGGGGAGCAAGAGACCCAGTACTTC; clone_size: -; v_call: TRBV2; j_call: TRBJ2-5; d_call: TRBD2
cdr3_aa: CASSEVSGSMNTEAFF; cdr3_nt: TGTGCCAGCAGTGAAGTCTCAGGATCTATGAACACTGAAGCTTTCTTT; clone_size: -; v_call: TRBV2; j_call: TRBJ1-1; d_call: -
cdr3_aa: CASSLDRGSVTQYF; cdr3_nt: TGTGCCAGCAGTCTGGACAGGGGGAGTGTGACCCAGTACTTC; clone_size: -; v_call: TRBV6-5; j_call: TRBJ2-5; d_call: TRBD1
cdr3_aa: CASSLARGNTEAFF; cdr3_nt: TGTGCCAGCAGCTTAGCCCGGGGGAACACTGAAGCTTTCTTT; clone_size: -; v_call: TRBV7-9; j_call: TRBJ1-1; d_call: -
cdr3_aa: CASSHTAGNTIYF; cdr3_nt: TGTGCCAGCAGTCATACGGCGGGAAACACCATATATTTT; clone_size: few; v_call: TRBV11-2; j_call: TRBJ1-3; d_call: -
cdr3_aa: CASSLRDRGFNEQFF; cdr3_nt: TGTGCCAGCAGCTTAAGGGACAGGGGATTCAATGAGCAGTTCTTC; clone_size: few; v_call: TRBV11-3; j_call: TRBJ2-1; d_call: TRBD1
cdr3_aa: CASSQGGVNTEAFF; cdr3_nt: TGTGCCAGCTCCCAGGGGGGGGTGAACACTGAAGCTTTCTTT; clone_size: -; v_call: TRBV6-5; j_call: TRBJ1-1; d_call: TRBD1
cdr3_aa: CASSTGLAGGAGYEQYF; cdr3_nt: TGCGCCAGCAGCACGGGACTCGCGGGGGGGGCCGGGTACGAGCAGTACTTC; clone_size: -; v_call: TRBV5-1; j_call: TRBJ2-7; d_call: TRBD2
cdr3_aa: CASSYSVAVGETQYF; cdr3_nt: TGTGCCAGCAGTTACTCCGTTGCGGTTGGGGAGACCCAGTACTTC; clone_size: -; v_call: TRBV6-2/TRBV6-3; j_call: TRBJ2-5; d_call: -
cdr3_aa: CASHRDRVDEQYF; cdr3_nt: TGTGCCAGCCACCGGGACAGGGTGGACGAGCAGTACTTC; clone_size: -; v_call: TRBV18; j_call: TRBJ2-7; d_call: TRBD1
cdr3_aa: CASSVEGGKETQYF; cdr3_nt: TGTGCCAGCAGCGTAGAAGGTGGTAAAGAGACCCAGTACTTC; clone_size: many; v_call: TRBV9; j_call: TRBJ2-5; d_call: -
cdr3_aa: CASSPKGQLNTEAFF; cdr3_nt: TGTGCCAGCAGCCCAAAGGGACAGTTGAACACTGAAGCTTTCTTT; clone_size: -; v_call: TRBV5-4; j_call: TRBJ1-1; d_call: TRBD1
cdr3_aa: CASSILGTGFPQPQHF; cdr3_nt: TGTGCCAGTAGTATCCTCGGGACAGGGTTCCCTCAGCCCCAGCATTTT; clone_size: -; v_call: TRBV19; j_call: TRBJ1-5; d_call: TRBD1
cdr3_aa: CASSLGLAGERAYEQYF; cdr3_nt: TGCGCCAGCAGCTTGGGACTAGCGGGGGAGAGGGCCTACGAGCAGTACTTC; clone_size: -; v_call: TRBV5-1; j_call: TRBJ2-7; d_call: TRBD2
cdr3_aa: CASSRRILGGQSNTIYF; cdr3_nt: TGTGCCAGCAGCCGGAGAATCCTAGGAGGTCAGTCGAACACCATATATTTT; clone_size: -; v_call: TRBV7-9; j_call: TRBJ1-3; d_call: -
cdr3_aa: CASTSEAGEQYF; cdr3_nt: TGCGCCAGCACCTCGGAGGCCGGAGAGCAGTACTTC; clone_size: -; v_call: TRBV5-1; j_call: TRBJ2-7; d_call: -
cdr3_aa: CASSQDAGGRAHSYEQYF; cdr3_nt: TGCGCCAGCAGCCAAGACGCGGGGGGCAGGGCGCACTCCTACGAGCAGTACTTC; clone_size: -; v_call: TRBV4-3; j_call: TRBJ2-7; d_call: TRBD2
cdr3_aa: CASSLRQGGYTF; cdr3_nt: TGTGCCAGCAGCTTACGACAGGGCGGCTACACCTTC; clone_size: -; v_call: TRBV7-2; j_call: TRBJ1-2; d_call: TRBD1
cdr3_aa: CASKQLANTGELFF; cdr3_nt: TGTGCCAGCAAACAACTTGCGAACACCGGGGAGCTGTTTTTT; clone_size: -; v_call: TRBV2; j_call: TRBJ2-2; d_call: -